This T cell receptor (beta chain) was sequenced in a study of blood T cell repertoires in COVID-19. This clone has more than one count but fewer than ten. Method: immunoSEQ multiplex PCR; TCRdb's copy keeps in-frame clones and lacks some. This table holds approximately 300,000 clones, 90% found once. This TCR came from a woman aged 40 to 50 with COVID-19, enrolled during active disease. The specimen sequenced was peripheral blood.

The CDR3 DNA reads as TGTGCCAGCCCTGGACAGGGGGATGGCTACACCTTC. Protein product: CASPGQGDGYTF. The chain recombines TRBV12-3 or TRBV12-4 with TRBJ1-2; 10 bases are shared with TRBD1. CDR3 length: 12 residues. Germline trimming cut 8 bases from V and 6 bases from J; bases unmatched to any gene: 3.